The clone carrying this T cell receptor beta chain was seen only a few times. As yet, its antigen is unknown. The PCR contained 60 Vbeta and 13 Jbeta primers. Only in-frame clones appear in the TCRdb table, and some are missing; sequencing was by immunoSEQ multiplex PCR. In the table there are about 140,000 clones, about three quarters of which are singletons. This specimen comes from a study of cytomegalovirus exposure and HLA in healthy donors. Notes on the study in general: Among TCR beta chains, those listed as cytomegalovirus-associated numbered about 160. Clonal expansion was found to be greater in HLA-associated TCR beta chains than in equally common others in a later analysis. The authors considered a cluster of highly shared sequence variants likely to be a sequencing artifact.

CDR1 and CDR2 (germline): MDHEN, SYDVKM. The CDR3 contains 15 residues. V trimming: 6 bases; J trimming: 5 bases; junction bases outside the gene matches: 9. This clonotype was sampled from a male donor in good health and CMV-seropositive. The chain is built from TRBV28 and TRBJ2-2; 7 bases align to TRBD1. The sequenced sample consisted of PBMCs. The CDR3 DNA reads TGTGCCAGCAGCACCCTGGGACAGTTAACCGGGGAGCTGTTTTTT. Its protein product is CASSTLGQLTGELFF.